The clone carrying this TCR beta chain was recorded a few times. The V gene lost 11 bases and the J gene lost 2 bases, with 17 bases spanning the gap. This CDR3 spans 14 amino acids. The V gene's germline CDR1 is LNHDA and CDR2 SQIVND (reference sequence). The table came from immunoSEQ multiplex PCR; TCRdb's copy has only in-frame clones and leaves some out. Altogether a few hundred thousand clones are present, more than 85% being singletons, with the ten largest covering roughly 3%. The data belong to a study of blood T cell repertoires in COVID-19. This clonotype was sampled from a woman aged 25 to 39 who had recovered from COVID-19. The chain couples TRBV19 to TRBJ2-3; the D gene is possibly TRBD2 (6 bases). The sequencing input was PBMCs or T cells enriched from blood (not recorded which). The CDR3 DNA sequence: TGTGCCTCCAAGGACTACAGGAACACAGATACGCAGTATTTT. Its protein is CASKDYRNTDTQYF.